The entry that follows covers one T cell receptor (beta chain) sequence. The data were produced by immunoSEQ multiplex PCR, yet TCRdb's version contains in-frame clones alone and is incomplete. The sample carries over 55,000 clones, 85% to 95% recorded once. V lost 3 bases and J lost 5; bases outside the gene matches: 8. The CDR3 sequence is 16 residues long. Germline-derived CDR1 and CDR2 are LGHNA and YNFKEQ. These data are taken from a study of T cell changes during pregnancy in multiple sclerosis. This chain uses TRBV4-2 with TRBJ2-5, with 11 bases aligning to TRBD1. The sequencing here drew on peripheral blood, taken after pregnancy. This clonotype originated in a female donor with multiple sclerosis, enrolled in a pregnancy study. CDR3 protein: CASSHESGTGGETQYF. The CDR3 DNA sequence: TGTGCCAGCAGCCATGAGTCAGGGACAGGGGGGGAGACCCAGTACTTC.